This T cell receptor beta chain was recovered during a study of T cell responses to AZD1222 COVID-19 vaccine. Study results and limitations: CD4 TCRs associated with vaccination spanned spike, dominating at 160-218 and 743-854.

Generated by immunoSEQ multiplex PCR, the TCRdb table keeps only in-frame clones and is missing some. In the table there are 95,000 to 150,000 clones, 75% to 90% of which are singletons. The CDR3 is 15 residues long. Looked up from germline, CDR1 is LNHDA and CDR2 is SQIVND (reference sequence). After removal of 6 bases from V and 1 base from J, the junction contained 7 bases not matched to a gene. For this clone: The antigen is unknown.

Material: peripheral blood, obtained on day 0 of AZD1222 vaccination. The TCR was taken from an adult in good health. The chain carries TRBV19 and TRBJ2-7, with TRBD1 matching over 9 bases. Written as DNA, the CDR3 is TGTGCCAGTAGCATGGGACAGGGAGGGTCCTACGAGCAGTACTTC. Translating gives CASSMGQGGSYEQYF.